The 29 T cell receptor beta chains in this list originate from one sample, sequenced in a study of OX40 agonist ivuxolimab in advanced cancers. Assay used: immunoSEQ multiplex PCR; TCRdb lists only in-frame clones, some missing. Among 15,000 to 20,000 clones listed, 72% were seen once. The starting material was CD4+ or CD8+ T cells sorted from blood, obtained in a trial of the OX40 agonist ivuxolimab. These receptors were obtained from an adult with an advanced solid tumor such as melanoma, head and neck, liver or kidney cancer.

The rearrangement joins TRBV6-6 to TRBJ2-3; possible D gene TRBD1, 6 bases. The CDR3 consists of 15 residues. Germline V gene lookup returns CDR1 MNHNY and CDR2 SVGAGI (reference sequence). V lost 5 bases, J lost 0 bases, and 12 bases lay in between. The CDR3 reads CASSPTGRSTDTQYF. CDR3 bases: TGTGCCAGCAGTCCAACAGGGAGAAGCACAGATACGCAGTATTTT.

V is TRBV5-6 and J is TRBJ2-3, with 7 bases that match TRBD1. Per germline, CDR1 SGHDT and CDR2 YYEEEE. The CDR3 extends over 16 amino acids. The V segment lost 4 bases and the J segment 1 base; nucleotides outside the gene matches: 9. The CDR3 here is CASSPDRVRGTDTQYF. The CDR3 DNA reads TGTGCCAGCAGCCCCGACAGGGTACGGGGCACAGATACGCAGTATTTT.

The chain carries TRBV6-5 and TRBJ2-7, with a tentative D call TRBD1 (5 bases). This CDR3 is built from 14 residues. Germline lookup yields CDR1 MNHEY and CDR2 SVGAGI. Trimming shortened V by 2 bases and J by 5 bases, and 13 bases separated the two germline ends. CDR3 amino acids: CASSYGVRVHEQYF. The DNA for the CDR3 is TGTGCCAGCAGTTACGGGGTCAGGGTGCACGAGCAGTACTTC.

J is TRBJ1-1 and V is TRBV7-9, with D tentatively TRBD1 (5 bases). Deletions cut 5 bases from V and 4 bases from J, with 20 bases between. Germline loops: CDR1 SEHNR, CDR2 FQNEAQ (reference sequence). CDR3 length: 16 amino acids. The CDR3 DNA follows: TGTGCCAGCAGCCCCCAGGGAGGGATCCTTTTCACTGAAGCTTTCTTT. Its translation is CASSPQGGILFTEAFF.

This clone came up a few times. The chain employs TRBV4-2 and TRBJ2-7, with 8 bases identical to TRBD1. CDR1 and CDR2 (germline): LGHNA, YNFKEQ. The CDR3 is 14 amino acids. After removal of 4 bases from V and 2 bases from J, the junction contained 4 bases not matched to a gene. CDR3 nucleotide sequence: TGTGCCAGCAGCCGGGACAGGTCGACCTACGAGCAGTACTTC. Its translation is CASSRDRSTYEQYF.

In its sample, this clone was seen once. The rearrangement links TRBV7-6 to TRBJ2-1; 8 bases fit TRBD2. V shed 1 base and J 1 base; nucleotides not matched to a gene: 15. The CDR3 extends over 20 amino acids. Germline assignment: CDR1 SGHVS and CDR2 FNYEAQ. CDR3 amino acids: CASSLVLAGGPPRSYNEQFF. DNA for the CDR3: TGTGCCAGCAGCTTAGTTCTGGCGGGAGGCCCACCAAGATCCTACAATGAGCAGTTCTTC.

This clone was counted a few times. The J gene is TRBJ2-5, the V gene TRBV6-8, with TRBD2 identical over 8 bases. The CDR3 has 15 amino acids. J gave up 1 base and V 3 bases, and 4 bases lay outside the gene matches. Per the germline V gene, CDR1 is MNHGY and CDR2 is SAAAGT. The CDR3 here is CASSYPSGGQETQYF. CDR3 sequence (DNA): TGTGCCAGCAGTTATCCCAGCGGGGGCCAAGAGACCCAGTACTTC.

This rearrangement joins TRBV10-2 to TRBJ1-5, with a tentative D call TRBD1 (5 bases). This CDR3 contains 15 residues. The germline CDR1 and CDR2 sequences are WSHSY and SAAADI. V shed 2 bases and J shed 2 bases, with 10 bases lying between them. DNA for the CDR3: TGCGCCAGCAGTGAGGTAGGGGCTGGCAATCAGCCCCAGCATTTT. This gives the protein CASSEVGAGNQPQHF.

Here the CDR3 reads CASSIVGTGVETQYF. CDR3 bases: TGTGCCAGTAGTATAGTTGGGACAGGGGTAGAGACCCAGTACTTC. J is TRBJ2-5 and V is TRBV19; 10 positions agree with TRBD1. J was trimmed by 4 bases and V by 1 base; bases with no gene match: 3. CDR1 is LNHDA and CDR2 is SQIVND in the germline V gene (reference sequence). The CDR3 length is 15 residues. The full variable domain, with the rest looked up from reference TRBV19 and TRBJ2-5, is DGGITQSPKYLFRKEGQNVTLSCEQNLNHDAMYWYRQDPGQGLRLIYYSQIVNDFQKGDIAEGYSVSREKKESFPLTVTSAQKNPTAFYLCASSIVGTGVETQYFGPGTRLLVL.

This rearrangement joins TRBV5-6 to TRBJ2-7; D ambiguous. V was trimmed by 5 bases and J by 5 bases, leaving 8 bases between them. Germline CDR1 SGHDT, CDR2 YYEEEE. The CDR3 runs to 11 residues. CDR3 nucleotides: TGTGCCAGCAGGAGAAGGGACGAGCAGTACTTC. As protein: CASRRRDEQYF.

In DNA, the CDR3 is TGTGCCAGCAGCCGGACAGCCTCTCGCTACGAGCAGTACTTC. Protein: CASSRTASRYEQYF. The chain joins TRBV7-9 to TRBJ2-7; maybe TRBD1 (6 bases). Germline assignment: CDR1 SEHNR and CDR2 FQNEAQ (reference sequence). The CDR3 has 14 amino acids. V dropped 5 bases and J dropped 3 bases, with 14 bases sitting between them.

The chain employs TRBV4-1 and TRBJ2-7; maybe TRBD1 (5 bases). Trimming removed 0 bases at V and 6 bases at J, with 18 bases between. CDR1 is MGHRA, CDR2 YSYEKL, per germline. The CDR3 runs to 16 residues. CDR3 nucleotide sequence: TGCGCCAGCAGCCAAGATGAGGCAGGGAATTACCTCGAGCAGTACTTC. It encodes CASSQDEAGNYLEQYF.

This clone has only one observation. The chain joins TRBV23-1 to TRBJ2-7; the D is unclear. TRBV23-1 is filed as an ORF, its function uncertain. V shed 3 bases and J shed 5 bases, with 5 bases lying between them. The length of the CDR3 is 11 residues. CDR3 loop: CASSHKDEQYF. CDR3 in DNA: TGCGCCAGCAGTCATAAGGACGAGCAGTACTTC.

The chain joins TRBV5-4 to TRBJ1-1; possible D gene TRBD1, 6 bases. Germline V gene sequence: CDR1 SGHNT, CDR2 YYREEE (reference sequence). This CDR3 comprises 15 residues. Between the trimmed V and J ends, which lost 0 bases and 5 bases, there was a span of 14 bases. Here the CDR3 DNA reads TGTGCCAGCAGCTTGGGAGGGGGTCCGGAGACTGAAGCTTTCTTT. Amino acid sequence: CASSLGGGPETEAFF.

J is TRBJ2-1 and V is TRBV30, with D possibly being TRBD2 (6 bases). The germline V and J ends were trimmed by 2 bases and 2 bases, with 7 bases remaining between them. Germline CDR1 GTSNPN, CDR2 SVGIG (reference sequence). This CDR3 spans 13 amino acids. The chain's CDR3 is CAWSSGPYNEQFF. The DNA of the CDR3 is TGTGCCTGGAGTAGCGGGCCCTACAATGAGCAGTTCTTC.

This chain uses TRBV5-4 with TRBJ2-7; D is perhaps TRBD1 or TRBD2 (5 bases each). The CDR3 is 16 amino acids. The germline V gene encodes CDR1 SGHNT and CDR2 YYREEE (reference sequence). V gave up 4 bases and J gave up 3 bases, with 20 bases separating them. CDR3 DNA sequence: TGTGCCAGCAGCCCCCTTGGACGGGGTCAGGGCTACGAGCAGTACTTC. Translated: CASSPLGRGQGYEQYF.

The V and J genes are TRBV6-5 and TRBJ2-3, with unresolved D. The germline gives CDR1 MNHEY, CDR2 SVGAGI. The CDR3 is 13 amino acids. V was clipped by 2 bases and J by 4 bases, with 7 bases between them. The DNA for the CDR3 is TGTGCCAGCAGTTACGATCGGGCAGATACGCAGTATTTT. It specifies CASSYDRADTQYF.

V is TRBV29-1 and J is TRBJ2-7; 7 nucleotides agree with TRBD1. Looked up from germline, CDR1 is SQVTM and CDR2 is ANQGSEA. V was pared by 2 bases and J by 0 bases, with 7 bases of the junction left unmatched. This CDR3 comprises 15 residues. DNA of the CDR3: TGCAGCGTTGAACTGGACAGGCTGTTCTCCTACGAGCAGTACTTC. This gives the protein CSVELDRLFSYEQYF.

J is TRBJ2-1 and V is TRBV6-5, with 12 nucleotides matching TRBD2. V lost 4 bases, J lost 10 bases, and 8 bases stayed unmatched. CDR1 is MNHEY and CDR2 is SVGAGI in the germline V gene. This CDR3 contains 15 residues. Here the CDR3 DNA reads TGTGCCAGCAGTTTACTAGCGGGGGGTTTTTACGAGCAGTTCTTC. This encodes CASSLLAGGFYEQFF.

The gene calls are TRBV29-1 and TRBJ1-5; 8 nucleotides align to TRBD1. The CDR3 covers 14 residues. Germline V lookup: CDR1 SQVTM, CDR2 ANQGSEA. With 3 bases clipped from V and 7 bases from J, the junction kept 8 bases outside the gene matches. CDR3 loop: CSVDATGTGQPQHF. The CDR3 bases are TGCAGCGTTGACGCGACAGGGACAGGCCAGCCCCAGCATTTT.

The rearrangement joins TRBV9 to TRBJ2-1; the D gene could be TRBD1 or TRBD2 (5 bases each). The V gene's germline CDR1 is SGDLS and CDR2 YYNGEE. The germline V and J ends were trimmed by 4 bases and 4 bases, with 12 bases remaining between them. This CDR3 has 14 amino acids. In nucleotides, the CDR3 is TGTGCCAGCAGCCCCGGGACGGTTTACAATGAGCAGTTCTTC. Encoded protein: CASSPGTVYNEQFF.

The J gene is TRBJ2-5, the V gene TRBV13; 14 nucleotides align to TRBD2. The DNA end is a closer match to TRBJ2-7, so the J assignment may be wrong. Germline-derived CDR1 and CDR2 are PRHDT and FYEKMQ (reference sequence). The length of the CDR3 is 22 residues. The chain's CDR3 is CASSLAPSSHGLAGGWRDEQYF. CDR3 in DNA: TGTGCCAGCAGCTTAGCCCCCTCTTCCCATGGACTAGCGGGGGGCTGGCGGGACGAGCAGTACTTC.

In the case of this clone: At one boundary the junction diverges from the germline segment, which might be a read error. Here the CDR3 DNA reads TGTGCCAGCAGCTTTGGCGGGGCCCTAGCTGGGGATTTT. Its protein is CASSFGGALAGDF. V is TRBV7-9 and J is TRBJ1-3; D might be TRBD1 (5 bases). The CDR3 is 13 amino acids. The germline V gene encodes CDR1 SEHNR and CDR2 FQNEAQ (reference sequence).

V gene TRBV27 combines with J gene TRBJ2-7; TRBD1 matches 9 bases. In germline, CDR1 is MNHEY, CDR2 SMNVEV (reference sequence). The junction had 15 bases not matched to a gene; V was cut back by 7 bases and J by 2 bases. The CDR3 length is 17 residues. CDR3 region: CASTSRAGQGLPYEQYF. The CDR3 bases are TGTGCCAGCACCTCCCGGGCAGGACAGGGGCTGCCCTACGAGCAGTACTTC.

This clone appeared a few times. CDR3 coding DNA: TGTGCCAGCAGCCAGACGGTAGCCTACAATGAGCAGTTCTTC. Residues: CASSQTVAYNEQFF. V usage is TRBV7-9 and J usage is TRBJ2-1, with D uncertain. Trimming left V 5 bases short and J 2 bases short, with 10 bases between. CDR1 is SEHNR and CDR2 is FQNEAQ in the germline V gene (reference sequence). The CDR3 runs to 14 residues.

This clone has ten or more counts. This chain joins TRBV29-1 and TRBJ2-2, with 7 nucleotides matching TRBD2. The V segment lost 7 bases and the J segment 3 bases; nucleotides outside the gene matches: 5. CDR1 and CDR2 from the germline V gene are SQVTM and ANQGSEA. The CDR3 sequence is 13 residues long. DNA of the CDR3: TGCAGCGCGGTTCGGGGGGACACCGGGGAGCTGTTTTTT. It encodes CSAVRGDTGELFF.

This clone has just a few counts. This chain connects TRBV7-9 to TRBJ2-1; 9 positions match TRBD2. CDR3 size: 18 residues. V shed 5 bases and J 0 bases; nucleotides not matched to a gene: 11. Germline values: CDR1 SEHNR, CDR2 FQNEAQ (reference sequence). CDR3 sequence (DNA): TGTGCCAGCAGCCCACTTAGCGGGGGCCGCAGCTCCTACAATGAGCAGTTCTTC. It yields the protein CASSPLSGGRSSYNEQFF.

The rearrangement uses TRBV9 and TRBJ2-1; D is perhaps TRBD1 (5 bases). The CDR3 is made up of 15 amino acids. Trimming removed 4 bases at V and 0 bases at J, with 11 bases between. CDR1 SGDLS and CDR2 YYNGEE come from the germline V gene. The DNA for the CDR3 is TGTGCCAGCAGCCTGGACACCCCCTCCTACAATGAGCAGTTCTTC. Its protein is CASSLDTPSYNEQFF.

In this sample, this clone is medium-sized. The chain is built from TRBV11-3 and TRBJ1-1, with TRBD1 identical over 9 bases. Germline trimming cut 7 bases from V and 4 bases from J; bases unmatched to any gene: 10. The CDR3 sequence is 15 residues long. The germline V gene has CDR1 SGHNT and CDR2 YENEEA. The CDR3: CASTPLTGGLTEAFF. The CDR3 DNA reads TGTGCCAGCACTCCCCTGACAGGGGGTCTCACTGAAGCTTTCTTT.